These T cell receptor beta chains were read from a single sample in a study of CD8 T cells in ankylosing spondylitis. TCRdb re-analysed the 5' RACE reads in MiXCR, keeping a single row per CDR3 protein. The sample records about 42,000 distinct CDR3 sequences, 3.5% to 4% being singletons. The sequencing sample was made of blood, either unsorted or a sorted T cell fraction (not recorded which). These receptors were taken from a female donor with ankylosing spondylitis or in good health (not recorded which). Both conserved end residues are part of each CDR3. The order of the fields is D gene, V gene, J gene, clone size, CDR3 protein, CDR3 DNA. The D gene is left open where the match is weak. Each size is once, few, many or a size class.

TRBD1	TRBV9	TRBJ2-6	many	CASSPRQGSAGANVLTF	TGTGCCAGCAGCCCCCGACAGGGATCAGCTGGGGCCAACGTCCTGACTTTC
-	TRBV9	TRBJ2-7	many	CASSVGQASYEQYF	TGTGCCAGCAGCGTAGGACAGGCCTCCTACGAGCAGTACTTC
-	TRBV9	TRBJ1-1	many	CASSVVLGTGTEAFF	TGTGCCAGCAGCGTAGTACTAGGGACCGGCACTGAAGCTTTCTTT
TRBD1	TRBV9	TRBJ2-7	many	CASSVGDSSYEQYF	TGTGCCAGCAGCGTCGGGGACAGCTCCTACGAGCAGTACTTC
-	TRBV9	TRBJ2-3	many	CASSVAPGQEGTDTQYF	TGTGCCAGCAGCGTAGCTCCGGGACAAGAAGGCACAGATACGCAGTATTTT
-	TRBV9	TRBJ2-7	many	CASSSEDEQYF	TGTGCCAGCAGCTCCGAGGACGAGCAGTACTTC
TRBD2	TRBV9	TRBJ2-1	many	CASSSLAGTYNEQFF	TGTGCCAGCAGCAGCTTAGCGGGAACCTACAATGAGCAGTTCTTC
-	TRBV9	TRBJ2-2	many	CASSVKPTGELFF	TGTGCCAGCAGCGTAAAGCCCACCGGGGAGCTGTTTTTT
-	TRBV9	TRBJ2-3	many	CASSVALATDTQYF	TGTGCCAGCAGCGTAGCCCTAGCAACAGATACGCAGTATTTT
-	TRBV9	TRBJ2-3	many	CASSQGGDTQYF	TGTGCCAGCAGCCAAGGAGGGGATACGCAGTATTTT
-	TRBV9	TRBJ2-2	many	CASSVSLQGSSSGELFF	TGTGCCAGCAGCGTATCCCTCCAGGGGAGCAGCTCCGGGGAGCTGTTTTTT
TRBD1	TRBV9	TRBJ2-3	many	CASSVGEGGGDTQYF	TGTGCCAGCAGCGTAGGGGAAGGGGGCGGAGATACGCAGTATTTT
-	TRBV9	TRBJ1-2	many	CASSDQVGYTF	TGTGCCAGCAGCGATCAGGTCGGCTACACCTTC
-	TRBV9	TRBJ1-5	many	CASSEDSSNQPQHF	TGTGCCAGCAGCGAGGACAGTAGCAATCAGCCCCAGCATTTT
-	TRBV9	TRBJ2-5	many	CASSAVGGSETQYF	TGTGCCAGCAGCGCCGTTGGGGGGTCAGAGACCCAGTACTTC
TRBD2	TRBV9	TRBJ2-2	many	CASSPLGGINTGELFF	TGTGCCAGCAGCCCGCTCGGGGGGATCAACACCGGGGAGCTGTTTTTT
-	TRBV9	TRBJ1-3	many	CASSPWQGGLSGNTIYF	TGTGCCAGCAGCCCCTGGCAAGGGGGTCTTTCTGGAAACACCATATATTTT
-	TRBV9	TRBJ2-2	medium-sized	CASSGDVNTGELFF	TGTGCCAGCAGCGGGGACGTGAACACCGGGGAGCTGTTTTTT
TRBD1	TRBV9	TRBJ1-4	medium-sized	CASSVATTGREKLFF	TGTGCCAGCAGCGTAGCTACGACAGGGAGGGAAAAACTGTTTTTT
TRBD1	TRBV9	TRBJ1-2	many	CASSGGQEKAGTNYGYTF	TGTGCCAGCAGCGGGGGACAGGAGAAAGCCGGTACGAACTATGGCTACACCTTC
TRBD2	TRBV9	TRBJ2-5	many	CASSVSGGRETQYF	TGTGCCAGCAGCGTTTCGGGGGGGAGAGAGACCCAGTACTTC
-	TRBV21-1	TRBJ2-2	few	CASSKAAGTNTGELFF	TGTGCCAGCAGCAAAGCTGCAGGCACGAACACCGGGGAGCTGTTTTTT